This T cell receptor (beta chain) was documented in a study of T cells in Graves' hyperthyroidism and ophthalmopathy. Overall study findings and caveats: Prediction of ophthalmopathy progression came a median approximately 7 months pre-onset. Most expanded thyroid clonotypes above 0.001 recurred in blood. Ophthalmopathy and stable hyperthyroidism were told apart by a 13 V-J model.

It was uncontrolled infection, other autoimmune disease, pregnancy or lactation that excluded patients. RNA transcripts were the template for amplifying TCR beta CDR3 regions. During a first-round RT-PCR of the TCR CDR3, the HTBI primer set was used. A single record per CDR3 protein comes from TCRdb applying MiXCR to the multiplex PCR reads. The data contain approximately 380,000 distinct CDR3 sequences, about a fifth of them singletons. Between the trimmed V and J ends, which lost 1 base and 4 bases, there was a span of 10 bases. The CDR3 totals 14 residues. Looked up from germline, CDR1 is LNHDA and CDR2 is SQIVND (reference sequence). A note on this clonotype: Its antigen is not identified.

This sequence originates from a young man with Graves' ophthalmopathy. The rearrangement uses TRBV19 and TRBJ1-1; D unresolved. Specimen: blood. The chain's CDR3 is CASSIVPPGTEAFF. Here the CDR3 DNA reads TGTGCCAGTAGTATAGTTCCGCCCGGCACTGAAGCTTTCTTT. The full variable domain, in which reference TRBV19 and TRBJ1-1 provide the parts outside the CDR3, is DGGITQSPKYLFRKEGQNVTLSCEQNLNHDAMYWYRQDPGQGLRLIYYSQIVNDFQKGDIAEGYSVSREKKESFPLTVTSAQKNPTAFYLCASSIVPPGTEAFFGQGTRLTVV.